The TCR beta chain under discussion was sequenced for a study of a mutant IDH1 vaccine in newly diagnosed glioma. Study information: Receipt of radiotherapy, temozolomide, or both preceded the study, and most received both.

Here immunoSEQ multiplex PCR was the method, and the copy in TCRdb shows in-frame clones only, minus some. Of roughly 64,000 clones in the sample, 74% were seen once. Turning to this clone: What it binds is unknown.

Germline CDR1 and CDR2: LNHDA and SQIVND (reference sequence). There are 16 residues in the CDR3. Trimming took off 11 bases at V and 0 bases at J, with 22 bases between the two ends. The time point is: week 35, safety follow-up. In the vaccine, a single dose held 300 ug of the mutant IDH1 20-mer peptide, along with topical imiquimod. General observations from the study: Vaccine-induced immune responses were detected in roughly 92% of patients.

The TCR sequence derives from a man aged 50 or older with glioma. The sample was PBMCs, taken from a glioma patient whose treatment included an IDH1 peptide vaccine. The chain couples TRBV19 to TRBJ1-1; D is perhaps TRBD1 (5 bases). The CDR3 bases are TGTGCCTCGACTCCGGGCAGGGAGATCATGAACACTGAAGCTTTCTTT. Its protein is CASTPGREIMNTEAFF.